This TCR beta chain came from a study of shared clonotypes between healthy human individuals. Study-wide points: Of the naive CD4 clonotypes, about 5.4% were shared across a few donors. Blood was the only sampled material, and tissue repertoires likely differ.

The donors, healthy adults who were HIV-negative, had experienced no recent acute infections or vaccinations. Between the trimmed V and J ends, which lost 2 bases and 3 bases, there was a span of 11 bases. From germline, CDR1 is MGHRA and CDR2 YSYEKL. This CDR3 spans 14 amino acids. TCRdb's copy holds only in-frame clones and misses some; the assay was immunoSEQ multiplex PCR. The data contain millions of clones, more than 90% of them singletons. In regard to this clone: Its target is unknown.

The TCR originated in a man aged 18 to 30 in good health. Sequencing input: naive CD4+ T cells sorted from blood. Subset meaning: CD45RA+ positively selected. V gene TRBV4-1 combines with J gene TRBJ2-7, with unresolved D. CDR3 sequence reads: CASSQQQYNYEQYF. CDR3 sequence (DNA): TGCGCCAGCAGCCAACAACAGTATAACTACGAGCAGTACTTC.